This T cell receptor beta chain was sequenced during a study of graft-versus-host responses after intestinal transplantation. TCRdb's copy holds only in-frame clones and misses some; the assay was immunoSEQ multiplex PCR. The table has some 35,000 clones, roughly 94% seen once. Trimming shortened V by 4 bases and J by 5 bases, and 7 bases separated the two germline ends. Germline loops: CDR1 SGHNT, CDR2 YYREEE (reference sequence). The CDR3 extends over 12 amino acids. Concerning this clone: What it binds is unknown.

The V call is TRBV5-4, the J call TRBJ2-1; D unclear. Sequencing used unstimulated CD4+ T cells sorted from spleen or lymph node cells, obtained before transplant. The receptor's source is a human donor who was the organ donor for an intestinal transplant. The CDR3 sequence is CASSLSDNEQFF. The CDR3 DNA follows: TGTGCCAGCAGCCTGTCTGACAATGAGCAGTTCTTC.